The source of this T cell receptor beta chain is a study of beta chain features in type 1 diabetes. Regarding this clone: Its antigen is not identified.

CDR1 is SQVTM and CDR2 is ANQGSEA in the germline V gene. This CDR3 has 12 residues. Expressed TCRB transcripts were sequenced, since all the RNA that had been isolated was reverse transcribed. This table comes from immunoSEQ multiplex PCR, and its TCRdb copy is limited to in-frame clones, with some not included. The repertoire holds under 300,000 clones, with 24% as singletons. Donors underwent one heparinised blood draw, around 120 mL on average. CD4+ naive, central memory, regulatory and stem cell-like memory subsets were isolated by sorting on CD45RO/CCR7/CD25/CD127/CD95/CD27. Overall study findings and caveats: There was a moderate but significant shortening of TCRB CDR3s in all four CD4+ subsets of Type 1 diabetes patients. Type 1 diabetes patients had fewer VDJ junction insertions and more deletions. Cells with high TCR expression could be over-represented by cDNA sequencing.

This sequence was found in a woman aged 25 to 39 with type 1 diabetes. V is TRBV29-1 and J is TRBJ2-7; 7 bases are a match to TRBD1. Sequenced sample: naive CD4+ T cells from blood. The CDR3 region is CTYQTGVGEQYF. The CDR3, as DNA: TGCACCTACCAAACAGGGGTTGGGGAGCAGTACTTC.